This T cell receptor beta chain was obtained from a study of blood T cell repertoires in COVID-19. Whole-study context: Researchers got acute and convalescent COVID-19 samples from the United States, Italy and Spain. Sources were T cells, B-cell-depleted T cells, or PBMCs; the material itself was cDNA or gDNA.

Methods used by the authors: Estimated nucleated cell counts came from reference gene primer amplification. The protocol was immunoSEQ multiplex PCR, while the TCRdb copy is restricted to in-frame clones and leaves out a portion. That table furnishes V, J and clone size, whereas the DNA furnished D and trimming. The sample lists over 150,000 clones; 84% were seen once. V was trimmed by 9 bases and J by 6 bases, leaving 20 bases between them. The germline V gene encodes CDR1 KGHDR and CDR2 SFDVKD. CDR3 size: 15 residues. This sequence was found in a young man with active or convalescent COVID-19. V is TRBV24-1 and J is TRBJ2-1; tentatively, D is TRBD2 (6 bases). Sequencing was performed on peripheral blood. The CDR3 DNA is TGTGCCACCCAGGCTAGGACGGGAGTTCCCAATGAGCAGTTCTTC. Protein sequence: CATQARTGVPNEQFF.